Listed here are 25 T cell receptor beta chains from one sample, sequenced in a study of T cells in Graves' hyperthyroidism and ophthalmopathy (dated by TCRdb to between 2017 and 2020). The library was built by means of multiplex PCR. The run used an Illumina HiSeq 2000. Amplification of TCR beta CDR3 regions was carried out from RNA transcripts. A first-round RT-PCR of the TCR CDR3 used the HTBI primer set with the Qiagen OneStep RT-PCR kit. TCRdb passed the public sequencing reads through fastp at Q25 and MiXCR, retaining productive beta sequences. Identical CDR3 proteins give one entry, which carries the most common genes and DNA. This sample holds more than 500,000 distinct CDR3 sequences; approximately 15% were observed only once. Around 4% of the sample comes from the top ten. The source material was blood. Receptors were obtained from a woman in her 40s with Graves' ophthalmopathy.

The table lists this clonotype with many counts. The chain recombines TRBV6-2 or TRBV6-3 with TRBJ2-1; 7 positions agree with TRBD2. V was pared by 9 bases and J by 4 bases, with 6 bases of the junction left unmatched. This CDR3 has 13 residues. From germline, CDR1 is MNHEY and CDR2 SVGEGT. CDR3 bases: TGTGCCAGTGGACGAGCGGGATACAATGAGCAGTTCTTC. It codes for CASGRAGYNEQFF.

This clonotype turned up a few times. In DNA form, the CDR3 reads TGCAGCGTTGAAACGCACCACGGGGAGCCCCAGCATTTT. Protein product: CSVETHHGEPQHF. The chain couples TRBV29-1 to TRBJ1-5; D not resolved. The CDR3 extends over 13 amino acids. V was clipped by 2 bases and J by 8 bases, with 13 bases between them. Germline loops: CDR1 SQVTM, CDR2 ANQGSEA.

The table lists this clonotype with a few counts. The genes are TRBV7-2 and TRBJ2-7; D remains unclear. Germline V CDR1 and CDR2: SGHTA, FQGNSA. CDR3 size: 13 residues. The V and J ends lost 4 bases and 0 bases respectively, with 7 bases between them. The CDR3 DNA reads as TGTGCCAGCAGCTCGCCCGACTCCTACGAGCAGTACTTC. Residues: CASSSPDSYEQYF.

The sample holds many counts of this clonotype. The chain links TRBV6-5 to TRBJ2-3; D uncertain. V lost 0 bases, J lost 1 base, and 8 bases lay in between. This CDR3 comprises 15 residues. Germline assignment: CDR1 MNHEY and CDR2 SVGAGI. CDR3 nucleotide sequence: TGTGCCAGCAGTTACTCGATTGACCGCACAGATACGCAGTATTTT. Translated: CASSYSIDRTDTQYF.

This clonotype was found many times. The J gene is TRBJ2-2, the V gene TRBV12-5; 7 bases map to TRBD1. J gave up 0 bases and V 11 bases, and 3 bases lay outside the gene matches. CDR1 is LGHNT and CDR2 is FRNRAP in the germline V gene. The CDR3 loop spans 13 amino acids. CDR3 nucleotides: TGTGCTCAGGGGACAGCGAACACCGGGGAGCTGTTTTTT. This codes for CAQGTANTGELFF.

This clonotype has more than one count but fewer than ten. At one end, the junction sequence differs from germline, possibly due to a read error. The V gene is TRBV28, the J gene TRBJ2-6; the match to TRBD1 covers 9 bases. The CDR3 has 18 amino acids. CDR1 and CDR2 from the germline V gene are MDHEN and SYDVKM. The CDR3 here is CAGSQVDRGFSGANVLTF. The CDR3, as DNA: TGTGCCGGCAGTCAGGTAGACAGGGGGTTCTCTGGGGCCAACGTCCTGACTTTC.

There are a few counts of this clonotype. The chain uses TRBV19 and TRBJ2-5; 8 nucleotides align to TRBD2. After removal of 6 bases from V and 5 bases from J, the junction contained 8 bases not matched to a gene. The CDR3 extends over 14 amino acids. Germline CDR1 and CDR2: LNHDA and SQIVND (reference sequence). The CDR3 loop reads CASSTSGGGETQYF. Here the CDR3 DNA reads TGTGCCAGTAGCACTAGCGGAGGGGGGGAGACCCAGTACTTC.

The chain uses TRBV5-1 and TRBJ2-7; TRBD2 matches 8 bases. The CDR3 contains 15 residues. V lost 4 bases to trimming and J lost 4 bases; unmatched junction nucleotides: 10. The germline V gene has CDR1 SGHRS and CDR2 YFSETQ. The CDR3 nucleotides are TGCGCCAGCAGCCTAGCGGGCAGCACGCTATACGAGCAGTACTTC. Protein product: CASSLAGSTLYEQYF.

This clonotype was found a few times. The chain has TRBV18 and TRBJ2-7; D is ambiguous. Germline CDR1 and CDR2: KGHSH and LQKENI. V was trimmed by 6 bases and J by 1 base, leaving 16 bases between them. The CDR3 contains 15 residues. CDR3 sequence (DNA): TGTGCCAGCTCCCCCGGACGTGATTCTTCCTACGAGCAGTACTTC. Its translation is CASSPGRDSSYEQYF.

This clonotype has a count of ten or more. The chain carries TRBV2 and TRBJ2-7, with D tentatively TRBD2 (5 bases). V was cut by 5 bases and J by 4 bases, with 9 bases left in between. CDR3 length: 12 residues. The V gene's germline CDR1 is SNHLY and CDR2 FYNNEI. CDR3 DNA sequence: TGTGCCAGCAGTCCCCGGGAATACGAGCAGTACTTC. It encodes CASSPREYEQYF.

There are many counts of this clonotype. The gene calls are TRBV6-1 and TRBJ1-1; D not certain. Trimming shortened V by 2 bases and J by 0 bases, and 4 bases separated the two germline ends. Per germline, CDR1 MNHNS and CDR2 SASEGT. The CDR3 spans 13 residues. The CDR3 spells CASSEHVNTEAFF. CDR3 DNA: TGTGCCAGCAGTGAACATGTGAACACTGAAGCTTTCTTT.

This chain uses TRBV20-1 with TRBJ2-5; D uncertain. There are 12 residues in the CDR3. Trimming pared 6 bases from V and 3 bases from J, leaving 11 bases between. Germline-derived CDR1 and CDR2 are DFQATT and SNEGSKA (reference sequence). The CDR3 sequence: CSATRQEETQYF. For the CDR3, the DNA is TGCAGTGCCACGAGGCAGGAAGAGACCCAGTACTTC.

This clonotype was counted at least ten times. Here the CDR3 DNA reads TGTGCCAGCAGCTTGGCCCCCCCGGGCTCTGGAAACACCATATATTTT. Protein product: CASSLAPPGSGNTIYF. V is TRBV5-4 and J is TRBJ1-3; D remains unclear. The germline gives CDR1 SGHNT, CDR2 YYREEE (reference sequence). Between the trimmed V and J ends, which lost 0 bases and 0 bases, there was a span of 10 bases. The CDR3 covers 16 residues.

This clonotype has ten or more counts. The rearrangement uses TRBV6-5 and TRBJ2-7; the D is unclear. The CDR3 is 14 residues long. Trimming removed 4 bases at V and 7 bases at J, with 17 bases between. Germline assignment: CDR1 MNHEY and CDR2 SVGAGI. The DNA for the CDR3 is TGTGCCAGCAGTTCCAATGGACCGGTGGGAGAGCAGTACTTC. Amino acids: CASSSNGPVGEQYF.

This clonotype was seen a handful of times. The rearrangement uses TRBV9 and TRBJ1-2; TRBD1 might be the D (5 bases). There are 14 residues in the CDR3. CDR1 is SGDLS, CDR2 YYNGEE, per germline. Deletions cut 0 bases from V and 8 bases from J, with 14 bases between. The DNA of the CDR3 is TGTGCCAGCAGCGTAGGTGGGGCCCCTCGGGGCTACACCTTC. It encodes CASSVGGAPRGYTF.

This clonotype was seen repeatedly, ten times or more. The chain couples TRBV6-5 to TRBJ2-4, with unresolved D. This CDR3 has 16 residues. Between the trimmed V and J ends, which lost 4 bases and 1 base, there was a span of 14 bases. CDR1 and CDR2 (germline): MNHEY, SVGAGI. The CDR3 DNA follows: TGTGCCAGCAGTTTGGGTGTAGAGGACGCCAAAAACATTCAGTACTTC. Its protein product is CASSLGVEDAKNIQYF.

CDR3 region: CASSLRAQDTYEQYF. CDR3 nucleotides: TGTGCCAGCAGCTTAAGGGCACAGGATACCTACGAGCAGTACTTC. The rearrangement uses TRBV13 and TRBJ2-7, with a possible D match to TRBD1 (5 bases). Looked up from germline, CDR1 is PRHDT and CDR2 is FYEKMQ (reference sequence). The CDR3 spans 15 residues. The V and J ends lost 2 bases and 2 bases respectively, with 13 bases between them.

The sample holds a few counts of this clonotype. The chain employs TRBV6-2 or TRBV6-3 and TRBJ2-2; D perhaps matches TRBD2 (6 bases). From germline, CDR1 is MNHEY and CDR2 SVGEGT. Trimming left V 6 bases short and J 0 bases short, with 23 bases between. This CDR3 contains 19 residues. CDR3 DNA: TGTGCCAGCAGCCCGCTGAGCTGGACGGGAGCACCGAACACCGGGGAGCTGTTTTTT. This sequence encodes CASSPLSWTGAPNTGELFF.

This clonotype was detected many times. At one end, the junction sequence differs from germline, possibly due to a read error. This chain uses TRBV27 with TRBJ2-5, with TRBD2 as a possible D gene (6 bases). Germline lookup yields CDR1 MNHEY and CDR2 SMNVEV (reference sequence). This CDR3 has 14 residues. This chain's CDR3 is CAGSPGTGGETQYF. CDR3 DNA: TGTGCCGGCAGTCCCGGGACTGGTGGAGAGACCCAGTACTTC.

This clonotype has at least ten counts. This chain uses TRBV24-1 with TRBJ2-7; D ambiguous. Germline V lookup: CDR1 KGHDR, CDR2 SFDVKD. V shed 9 bases and J shed 5 bases, with 4 bases lying between them. The CDR3 totals 9 residues. The CDR3 protein is CATGNEQYF. The CDR3 nucleotides read TGTGCCACCGGGAACGAGCAGTACTTC.

The chain couples TRBV7-2 to TRBJ2-2; D is perhaps TRBD1 (5 bases). Germline CDR1 and CDR2: SGHTA and FQGNSA. Trimming cost V 3 bases and J 0 bases, with 8 bases left between them. The CDR3 consists of 15 residues. Here the CDR3 DNA reads TGTGCCAGCAGCTTGCAGGGATCGAACACCGGGGAGCTGTTTTTT. It codes for CASSLQGSNTGELFF.

In its sample, this clonotype was seen many times. V usage is TRBV7-8 and J usage is TRBJ2-5, with TRBD1 as a possible D gene (5 bases). This CDR3 comprises 14 residues. The V gene lost 1 base and the J gene lost 4 bases, with 10 bases spanning the gap. CDR1 and CDR2 (germline): SGHVS, FQNEAQ. In DNA, the CDR3 is TGTGCCAGCAGCTTAGGCAGGGTTCGAGAGACCCAGTACTTC. Translation gives CASSLGRVRETQYF.

V usage is TRBV12-3 or TRBV12-4 and J usage is TRBJ2-7, with D possibly being TRBD1 (6 bases). V lost 6 bases to trimming and J lost 3 bases, with 15 bases between them. CDR3 size: 14 residues. The CDR3: CASRPTGSGYEQYF. The CDR3 coding sequence is TGTGCCAGCAGACCTACAGGGAGCGGCTACGAGCAGTACTTC.

This clonotype was recorded many times. DNA for the CDR3: TGTGCCAGCAGTACCCGCGGGGGGCAAGAGACCCAGTACTTC. Residues: CASSTRGGQETQYF. The chain carries TRBV6-5 and TRBJ2-5, with TRBD2 identical over 8 bases. CDR1 MNHEY and CDR2 SVGAGI come from the germline V gene. V was pared by 5 bases and J by 2 bases, with 4 bases of the junction left unmatched. The CDR3 runs 14 residues.

This clonotype was recorded many times. J is TRBJ1-1 and V is TRBV12-3 or TRBV12-4; the D gene is possibly TRBD1 (6 bases). V shed 8 bases and J shed 1 base, with 17 bases lying between them. The CDR3 runs 15 residues. Written as DNA, the CDR3 is TGTGCCAGCCATAAAGGGGGGCGAGGGAACACTGAAGCTTTCTTT. Translation gives CASHKGGRGNTEAFF.